This paragraph covers one TCR beta chain sequence. Original handling: Amplification of reference gene primers provided the estimated nucleated cell counts. Some clones are missing from TCRdb's copy, which holds only in-frame ones; the method was immunoSEQ multiplex PCR. The DNA gave D and trimming, while V, J and clone size come from that table. The sample yields about 140,000 clones, 85% seen once. Germline V gene data show CDR1 as MNHEY and CDR2 as SMNVEV (reference sequence). This CDR3 comprises 16 residues. The V gene lost 3 bases and the J gene lost 0 bases, with 9 bases spanning the gap. This specimen belongs to a study of blood T cell repertoires in COVID-19. Background on the study: The samples span acute and convalescent COVID-19 from the United States, Italy and Spain. Sample material is recorded as cDNA or gDNA derived from T cells, B-cell-depleted T cells, or PBMCs.

The sequenced sample consisted of peripheral blood. This sequence was found in a man aged 45-65 years with acute or convalescent COVID-19. The rearrangement links TRBV27 to TRBJ1-6; D uncertain. The CDR3 DNA follows: TGTGCCAGCAGTTTTTTGATCTACTCCTATAATTCACCCCTCCACTTT. Translating it yields CASSFLIYSYNSPLHF.